Listed below are T cell receptor beta chains from one sample, sequenced in a study of CD8 T cells in ankylosing spondylitis. MiXCR, run by TCRdb on the 5' RACE reads, gives a single entry per CDR3 protein. The table shows about 170,000 distinct CDR3 sequences, with around 18% occurring only once. What was sequenced was blood, either unsorted or a sorted T cell fraction (not recorded which). Every receptor here comes from a male donor with ankylosing spondylitis or in good health (not recorded which). Both conserved end residues are part of each CDR3. The D gene is left open where the match is weak. The listing skips clone size in some rows; elsewhere it reads once, few, many or a size class.

v_call,clone_size,j_call,d_call,cdr3_aa,cdr3_nt
TRBV29-1,many,TRBJ2-3,TRBD2,CSVDLAGSTDTQYF,TGCAGCGTGGATCTAGCGGGGAGCACAGATACGCAGTATTTT
TRBV2,-,TRBJ1-1,TRBD1,CASRTGDGGEAFF,TGTGCCAGCAGAACAGGGGATGGGGGTGAAGCTTTCTTT
TRBV5-1,-,TRBJ2-5,-,CASSYREQTQYF,TGCGCCAGCAGTTACAGGGAACAGACCCAGTACTTC
TRBV20-1,many,TRBJ2-1,TRBD2,CSAPTAGLAGLGEQFF,TGCAGTGCCCCCACGGCGGGACTAGCGGGACTGGGTGAGCAGTTCTTC
TRBV6-5,few,TRBJ2-2,TRBD2,CASRSTLAGVNTGELFF,TGTGCCAGCAGATCTACCTTAGCGGGAGTGAACACCGGGGAGCTGTTTTTT
TRBV20-1,many,TRBJ2-3,TRBD2,CSARALAGGPDTQYF,TGCAGTGCTAGGGCGCTAGCGGGAGGGCCAGATACGCAGTATTTT
TRBV19,-,TRBJ2-1,-,CASSIEGSSSHEQFF,TGTGCCAGTAGTATAGAGGGGAGCAGTTCCCATGAGCAGTTCTTC
TRBV27,few,TRBJ1-3,-,CASRPQRSGNTIYF,TGTGCCAGCAGGCCACAGCGCTCTGGAAACACCATATATTTT
TRBV6-5,once,TRBJ1-1,-,CASKGVAAVNTEAFF,TGTGCCAGCAAGGGGGTGGCCGCGGTCAACACTGAAGCTTTCTTT
TRBV5-1,many,TRBJ1-1,-,CASSLVSILGPEAFF,TGCGCCAGCAGCTTGGTATCCATCCTTGGGCCTGAAGCTTTCTTT
TRBV3-1,-,TRBJ2-7,-,CASSQSRQDSYEQYF,TGTGCCAGCAGCCAAAGTCGACAGGACTCCTACGAGCAGTACTTC
TRBV6-1,-,TRBJ1-5,-,CASTPLKRSNQPQHF,TGTGCCAGCACCCCTCTGAAGCGGAGCAATCAGCCCCAGCATTTT
TRBV28,many,TRBJ1-2,TRBD1,CASSSGQGIGYTF,TGTGCCAGCAGTTCGGGACAGGGGATCGGCTACACCTTC
TRBV30,-,TRBJ2-2,-,CASEGWSGELFF,TGTGCCTCAGAAGGGTGGTCCGGGGAGCTGTTTTTT
TRBV5-4,few,TRBJ1-6,-,CASSLVETDNSPLHF,TGTGCCAGCAGCTTGGTGGAGACAGATAATTCACCCCTCCACTTT
TRBV7-2,few,TRBJ2-1,TRBD1,CASSPRTGGDNEQFF,TGTGCCAGCAGCCCTAGGACAGGGGGTGACAATGAGCAGTTCTTC
TRBV10-3,few,TRBJ2-3,TRBD1,CAIREQQGSPQYF,TGTGCCATCAGGGAGCAACAGGGGTCCCCGCAGTATTTT
TRBV18,-,TRBJ2-1,TRBD2,CASSLPGLAGLNEQFF,TGTGCCAGCTCACTTCCGGGACTAGCGGGCCTGAATGAGCAGTTCTTC